Sequencing of this TCR beta chain was carried out in a study of cytomegalovirus exposure and HLA in healthy donors. Study outcomes and limitations: Generally TCR sequences proved uncommon, though certain public TCRs appeared in numerous donors. For TCR beta chains, V- and J-gene trimming was later linked to a missense DCLRE1C variant. Some V segments could not be told apart, so they were left out, TRBV6-2 and TRBV6-3 among them.

On this clone itself: Antigen unknown.

The CDR3 consists of 17 residues. V shed 2 bases, J shed 0 bases, and the junction held 6 bases outside the gene matches. Germline V gene data show CDR1 as MNHEY and CDR2 as SMNVEV (reference sequence). This PCR relied on a set of 60 Vbeta primers and 13 Jbeta primers. Sequenced by immunoSEQ multiplex PCR; TCRdb stores in-frame clones only, minus some. The sample has about 140,000 clones, 75% to 80% seen once; the top ten hold around 2%. The rearrangement joins TRBV27 to TRBJ1-3; TRBD1 agrees at 8 bases. Material: PBMCs. The source is a young man in good health and CMV-seronegative. Here the CDR3 DNA reads TGTGCCAGCAGTTTAGCAGGGGGCATTTACTCTGGAAACACCATATATTTT. It specifies CASSLAGGIYSGNTIYF.